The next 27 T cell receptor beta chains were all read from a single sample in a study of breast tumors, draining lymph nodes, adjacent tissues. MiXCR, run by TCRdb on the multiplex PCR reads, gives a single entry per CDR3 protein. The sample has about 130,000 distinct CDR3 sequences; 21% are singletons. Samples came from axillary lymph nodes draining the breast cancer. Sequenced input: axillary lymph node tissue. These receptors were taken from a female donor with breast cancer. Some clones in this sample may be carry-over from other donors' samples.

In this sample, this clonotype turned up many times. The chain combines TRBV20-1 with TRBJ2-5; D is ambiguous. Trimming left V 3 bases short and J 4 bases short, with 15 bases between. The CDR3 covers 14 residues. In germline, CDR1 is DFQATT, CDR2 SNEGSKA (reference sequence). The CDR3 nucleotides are TGCAGTGCTAGCGACATACGTGGCGCAGAGACCCAGTACTTC. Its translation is CSASDIRGAETQYF.

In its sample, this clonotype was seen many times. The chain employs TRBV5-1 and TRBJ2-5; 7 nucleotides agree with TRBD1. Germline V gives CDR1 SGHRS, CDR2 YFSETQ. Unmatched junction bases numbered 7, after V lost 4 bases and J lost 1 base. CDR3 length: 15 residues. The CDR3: CASSRDRPLQETQYF. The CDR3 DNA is TGCGCCAGCAGCCGGGACAGACCTCTCCAAGAGACCCAGTACTTC. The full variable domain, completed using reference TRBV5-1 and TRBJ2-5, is KAGVTQTPRYLIKTRGQQVTLSCSPISGHRSVSWYQQTPGQGLQFLFEYFSETQRNKGNFPGRFSGRQFSNSRSEMNVSTLELGDSALYLCASSRDRPLQETQYFGPGTRLLVL.

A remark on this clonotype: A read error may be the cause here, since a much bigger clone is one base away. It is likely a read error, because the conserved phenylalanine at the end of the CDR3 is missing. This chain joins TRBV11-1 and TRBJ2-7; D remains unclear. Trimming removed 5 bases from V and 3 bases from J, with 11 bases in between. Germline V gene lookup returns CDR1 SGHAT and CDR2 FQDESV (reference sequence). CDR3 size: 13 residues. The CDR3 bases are TGTGCCAGCAGCATTAACAGAATCTACGAGCAGTACCTC. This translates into CASSINRIYEQYL.

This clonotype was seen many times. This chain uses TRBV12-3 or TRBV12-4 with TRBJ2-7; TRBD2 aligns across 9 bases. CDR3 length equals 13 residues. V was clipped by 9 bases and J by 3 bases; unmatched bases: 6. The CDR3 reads CARRTSGLYEQYF. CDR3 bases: TGTGCCAGGCGAACTAGCGGGCTCTACGAGCAGTACTTC.

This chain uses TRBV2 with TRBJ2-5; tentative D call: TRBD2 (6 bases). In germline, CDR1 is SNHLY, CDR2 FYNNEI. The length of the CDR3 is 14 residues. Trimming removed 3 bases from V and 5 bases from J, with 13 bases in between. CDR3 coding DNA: TGTGCCAGCAGTGACCTCGGGAGTCAGGAGACCCAGTACTTC. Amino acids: CASSDLGSQETQYF.

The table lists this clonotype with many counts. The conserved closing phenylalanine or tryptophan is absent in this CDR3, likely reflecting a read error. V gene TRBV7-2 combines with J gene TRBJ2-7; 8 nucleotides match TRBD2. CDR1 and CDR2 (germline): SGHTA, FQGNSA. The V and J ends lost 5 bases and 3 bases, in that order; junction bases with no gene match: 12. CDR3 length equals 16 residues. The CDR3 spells CASSQLLSGSNYEQYL. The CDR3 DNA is TGTGCCAGCAGCCAACTCCTGAGCGGGAGTAACTACGAGCAGTACCTC.

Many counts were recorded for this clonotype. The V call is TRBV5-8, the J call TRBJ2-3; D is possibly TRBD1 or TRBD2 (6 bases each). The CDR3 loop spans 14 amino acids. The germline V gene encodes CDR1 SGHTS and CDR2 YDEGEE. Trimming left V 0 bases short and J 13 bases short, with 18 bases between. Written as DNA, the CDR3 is TGTGCCAGCAGCTTGGCCGAGGGGGGCCGTGATAAGTATTTT. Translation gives CASSLAEGGRDKYF.

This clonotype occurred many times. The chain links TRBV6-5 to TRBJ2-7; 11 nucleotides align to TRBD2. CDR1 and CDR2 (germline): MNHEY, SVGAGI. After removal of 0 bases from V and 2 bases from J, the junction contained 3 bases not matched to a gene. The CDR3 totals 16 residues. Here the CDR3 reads CASSYSTSGTTYEQYF. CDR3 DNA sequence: TGTGCCAGCAGTTACTCGACTAGCGGGACAACCTACGAGCAGTACTTC.

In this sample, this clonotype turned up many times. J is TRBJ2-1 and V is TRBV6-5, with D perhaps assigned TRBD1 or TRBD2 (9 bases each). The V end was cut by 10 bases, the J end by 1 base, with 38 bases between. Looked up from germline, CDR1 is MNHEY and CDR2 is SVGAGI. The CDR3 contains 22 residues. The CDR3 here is CATNSGTGFTSGFVSSYNEQFF. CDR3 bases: TGTGCCACCAACTCCGGGACAGGGTTTACTAGCGGGTTTGTAAGTTCCTACAATGAGCAGTTCTTC.

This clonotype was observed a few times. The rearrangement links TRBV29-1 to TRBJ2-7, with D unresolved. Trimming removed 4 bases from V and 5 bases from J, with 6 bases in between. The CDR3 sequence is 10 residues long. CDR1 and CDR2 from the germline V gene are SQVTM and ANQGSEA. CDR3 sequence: CSVVRDEQYF. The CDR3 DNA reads TGCAGCGTTGTAAGGGACGAGCAGTACTTC.

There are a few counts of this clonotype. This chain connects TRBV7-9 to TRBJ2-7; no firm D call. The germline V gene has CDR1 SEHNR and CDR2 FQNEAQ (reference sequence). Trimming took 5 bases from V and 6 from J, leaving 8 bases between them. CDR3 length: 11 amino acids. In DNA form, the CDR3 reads TGTGCCAGCAGCCTGGCGCTCGAGCAGTACTTC. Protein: CASSLALEQYF.

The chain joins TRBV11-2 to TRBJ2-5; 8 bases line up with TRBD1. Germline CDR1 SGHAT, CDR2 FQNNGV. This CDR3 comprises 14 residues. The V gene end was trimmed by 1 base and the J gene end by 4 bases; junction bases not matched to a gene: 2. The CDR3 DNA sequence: TGTGCCAGCAGCTTAGGCAGGGGGCGAGAGACCCAGTACTTC. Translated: CASSLGRGRETQYF.

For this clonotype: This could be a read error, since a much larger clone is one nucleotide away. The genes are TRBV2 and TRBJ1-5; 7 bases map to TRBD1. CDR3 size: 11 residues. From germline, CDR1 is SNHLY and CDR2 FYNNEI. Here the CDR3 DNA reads TGTGCCAGCAGTGAGGGACAGCCCCGGCATTTT. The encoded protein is CASSEGQPRHF.

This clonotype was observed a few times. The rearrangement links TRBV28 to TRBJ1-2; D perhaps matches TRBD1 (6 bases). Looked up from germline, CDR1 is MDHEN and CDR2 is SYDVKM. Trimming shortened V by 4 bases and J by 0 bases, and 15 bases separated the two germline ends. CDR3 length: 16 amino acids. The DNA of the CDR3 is TGTGCCAGCAGTTCCCCCGGGACACCAACTAACTATGGCTACACCTTC. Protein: CASSSPGTPTNYGYTF.

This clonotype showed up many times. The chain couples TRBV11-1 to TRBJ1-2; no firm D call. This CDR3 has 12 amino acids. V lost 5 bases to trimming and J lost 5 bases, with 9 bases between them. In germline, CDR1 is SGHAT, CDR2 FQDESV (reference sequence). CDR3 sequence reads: CASSSSGYGYTF. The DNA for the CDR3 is TGTGCCAGCAGCAGTTCTGGGTATGGCTACACCTTC.

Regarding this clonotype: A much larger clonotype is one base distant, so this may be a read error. The CDR3 nucleotides are TGTGCCAGCAGACGGACAGGGGGCTACGAGCGGTACTTC. Translated: CASRRTGGYERYF. This rearrangement joins TRBV6-5 to TRBJ2-7, with 11 nucleotides matching TRBD1. Germline V gene data show CDR1 as MNHEY and CDR2 as SVGAGI. CDR3 length equals 13 residues.

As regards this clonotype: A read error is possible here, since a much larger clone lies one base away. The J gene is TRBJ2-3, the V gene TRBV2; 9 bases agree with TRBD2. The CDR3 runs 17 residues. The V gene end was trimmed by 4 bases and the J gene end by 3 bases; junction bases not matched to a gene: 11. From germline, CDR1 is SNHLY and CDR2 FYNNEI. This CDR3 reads CASSGQISSGTTDTQYF. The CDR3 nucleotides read TGTGCCAGCAGTGGCCAGATTTCTAGCGGGACGACAGATACGCAGTATTTT.

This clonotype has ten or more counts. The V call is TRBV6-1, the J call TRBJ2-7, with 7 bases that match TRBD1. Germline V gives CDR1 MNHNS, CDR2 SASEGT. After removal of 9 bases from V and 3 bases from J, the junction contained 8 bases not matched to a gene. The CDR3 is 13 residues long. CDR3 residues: CASLTGTLYEQYF. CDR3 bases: TGTGCCAGTTTGACAGGGACCCTCTACGAGCAGTACTTC.

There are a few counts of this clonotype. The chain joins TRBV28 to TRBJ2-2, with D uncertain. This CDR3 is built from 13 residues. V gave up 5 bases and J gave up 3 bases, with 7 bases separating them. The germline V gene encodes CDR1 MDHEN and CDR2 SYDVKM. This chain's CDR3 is CASSLLDTGELFF. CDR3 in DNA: TGTGCCAGCAGTCTCCTCGACACCGGGGAGCTGTTTTTT. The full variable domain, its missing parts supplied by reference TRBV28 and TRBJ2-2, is DVKVTQSSRYLVKRTGEKVFLECVQDMDHENMFWYRQDPGLGLRLIYFSYDVKMKEKGDIPEGYSVSREKKERFSLILESASTNQTSMYLCASSLLDTGELFFGEGSRLTVL.

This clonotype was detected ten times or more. The CDR3 protein is CASSQAASGSFEQYF. The DNA for the CDR3 is TGTGCCAGCAGCCAAGCGGCTAGCGGGAGCTTCGAGCAGTACTTC. This chain uses TRBV4-2 with TRBJ2-7, with TRBD2 identical over 10 bases. The J segment lost 6 bases and the V segment lost 1 base, leaving 6 bases of the junction unmatched. CDR3 size: 15 residues. The germline V gene encodes CDR1 LGHNA and CDR2 YNFKEQ.

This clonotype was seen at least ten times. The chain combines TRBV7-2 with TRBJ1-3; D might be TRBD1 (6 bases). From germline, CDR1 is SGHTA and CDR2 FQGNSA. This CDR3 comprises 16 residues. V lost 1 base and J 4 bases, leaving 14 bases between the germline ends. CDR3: CASSLVGGARGNTIYF. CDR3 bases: TGTGCCAGCAGCTTAGTCGGGGGGGCGCGAGGAAACACCATATATTTT.

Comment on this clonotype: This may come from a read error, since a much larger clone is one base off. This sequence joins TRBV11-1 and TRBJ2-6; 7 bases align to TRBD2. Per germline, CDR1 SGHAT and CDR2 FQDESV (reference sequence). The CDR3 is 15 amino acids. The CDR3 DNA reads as TGTGCCAGCAGCCCGCCCGGGAGCGGGGCCATCGTCCTGACTTTC. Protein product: CASSPPGSGAIVLTF. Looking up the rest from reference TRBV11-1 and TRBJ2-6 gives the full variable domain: EAEVAQSPRYKITEKSQAVAFWCDPISGHATLYWYRQILGQGPELLVQFQDESVVDDSQLPKDRFSAERLKGVDSTLKIQPAELGDSAMYLCASSPPGSGAIVLTFGAGSRLTVL.

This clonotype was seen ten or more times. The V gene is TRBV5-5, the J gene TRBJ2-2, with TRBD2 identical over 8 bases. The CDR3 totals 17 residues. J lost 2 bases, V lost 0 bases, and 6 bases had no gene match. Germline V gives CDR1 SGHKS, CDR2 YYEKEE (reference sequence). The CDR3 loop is CASSLAGGPGNTGELFF. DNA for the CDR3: TGTGCCAGCAGCTTGGCGGGAGGGCCAGGCAACACCGGGGAGCTGTTTTTT. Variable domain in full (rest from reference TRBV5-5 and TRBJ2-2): DAGVTQSPTHLIKTRGQQVTLRCSPISGHKSVSWYQQVLGQGPQFIFQYYEKEERGRGNFPDRFSARQFPNYSSELNVNALLLGDSALYLCASSLAGGPGNTGELFFGEGSRLTVL.

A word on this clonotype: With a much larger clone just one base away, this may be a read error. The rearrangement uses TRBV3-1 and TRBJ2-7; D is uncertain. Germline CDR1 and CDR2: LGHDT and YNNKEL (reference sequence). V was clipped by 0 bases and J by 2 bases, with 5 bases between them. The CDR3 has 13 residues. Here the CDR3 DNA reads TGTGCCAGCAGCCAAGACCCTGCCTACGAGCAGTACTTC. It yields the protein CASSQDPAYEQYF.

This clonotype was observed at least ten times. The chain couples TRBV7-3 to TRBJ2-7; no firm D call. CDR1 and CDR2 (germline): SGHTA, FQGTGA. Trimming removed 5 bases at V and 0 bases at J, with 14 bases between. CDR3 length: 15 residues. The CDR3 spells CASSLLPDFSYEQYF. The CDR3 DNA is TGTGCCAGCAGCCTCCTACCAGATTTCTCCTACGAGCAGTACTTC.

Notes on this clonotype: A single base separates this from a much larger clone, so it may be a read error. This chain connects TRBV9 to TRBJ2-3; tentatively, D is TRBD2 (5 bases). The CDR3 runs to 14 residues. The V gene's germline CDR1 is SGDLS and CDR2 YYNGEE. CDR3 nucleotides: TGTGCCAGCCTAAATGCCGGGATGGCAGATACGCACTATTTT. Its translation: CASLNAGMADTHYF.

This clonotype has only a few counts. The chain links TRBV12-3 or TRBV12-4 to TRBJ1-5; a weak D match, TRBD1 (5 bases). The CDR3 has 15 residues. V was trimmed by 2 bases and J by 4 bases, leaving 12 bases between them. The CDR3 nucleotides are TGTGCCAGCAGTTTACCTAGGGACGGTAATCAGCCCCAGCATTTT. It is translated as CASSLPRDGNQPQHF.